This entry lists 28 T cell receptor beta chains sequenced from one sample in a study of T cells in tuberculosis. TCRdb's copy holds only in-frame clones and misses some; the assay was immunoSEQ multiplex PCR. Among 25,000 to 35,000 clones listed, over 95% were seen once. Sequenced material: PBMCs. The receptor source for this set is a donor between 10 and 35 years old with latent tuberculosis or without tuberculosis infection.

This clone was observed once. CDR3: CATTGSSNQPQHF. The CDR3 DNA reads TGTGCCACGACAGGGTCTAGCAATCAGCCCCAGCATTTT. The J gene is TRBJ1-5, the V gene TRBV6-1; TRBD1 aligns across 7 bases. Germline lookup yields CDR1 MNHNS and CDR2 SASEGT. This CDR3 has 13 amino acids. The V segment lost 10 bases and the J segment 0 bases; nucleotides outside the gene matches: 3.

The chain couples TRBV19 to TRBJ1-2; 7 nucleotides align to TRBD1. The CDR3 runs 15 residues. The germline V gene has CDR1 LNHDA and CDR2 SQIVND (reference sequence). V shed 6 bases and J 4 bases; nucleotides not matched to a gene: 11. The CDR3 loop reads CASRSRTGVGYGYTF. DNA for the CDR3: TGTGCCAGTAGATCGCGTACAGGGGTGGGCTATGGCTACACCTTC.

The chain recombines TRBV19 with TRBJ2-3; TRBD2 matches 13 bases. Germline values: CDR1 LNHDA, CDR2 SQIVND (reference sequence). The CDR3 spans 16 residues. With 5 bases clipped from V and 4 bases from J, the junction kept 6 bases outside the gene matches. This CDR3 reads CASSPRTSGSPDTQYF. The CDR3 nucleotides read TGTGCCAGTAGTCCCCGGACTAGCGGGAGTCCAGATACGCAGTATTTT.

The J gene is TRBJ2-1, the V gene TRBV28; 8 bases map to TRBD1. Germline lookup yields CDR1 MDHEN and CDR2 SYDVKM. V lost 4 bases and J lost 0; bases outside the gene matches: 2. The CDR3 has 15 amino acids. The CDR3 reads CASSWDRSSYNEQFF. The CDR3, as DNA: TGTGCCAGCAGTTGGGACAGGAGCTCCTACAATGAGCAGTTCTTC.

The CDR3 protein is CASSDPGQVYGYTF. CDR3 DNA: TGTGCCAGCAGCGACCCGGGACAGGTCTATGGCTACACCTTC. The chain couples TRBV6-1 to TRBJ1-2, with 8 bases aligning to TRBD1. The CDR3 spans 14 residues. Germline CDR1 MNHNS, CDR2 SASEGT. J gave up 4 bases and V 6 bases, and 7 bases lay outside the gene matches.

The chain joins TRBV10-3 to TRBJ2-7; 9 bases are shared with TRBD1. This CDR3 comprises 15 residues. The V segment lost 7 bases and the J segment 5 bases; nucleotides outside the gene matches: 12. CDR1 is ENHRY and CDR2 is SYGVKD in the germline V gene. The CDR3 region is CAIKRRDRESDEQYF. The CDR3 nucleotides are TGTGCCATCAAACGCCGGGACAGGGAGTCGGACGAGCAGTACTTC.

The CDR3 bases are TGTGCCAGCAGCTTGGGGGACAGCTCCTACGAGCAGTACTTC. Translating it yields CASSLGDSSYEQYF. The V and J genes are TRBV5-6 and TRBJ2-7; 7 positions match TRBD1. The V segment lost 0 bases and the J segment 0 bases; nucleotides outside the gene matches: 0. Germline loops: CDR1 SGHDT, CDR2 YYEEEE. This CDR3 has 14 residues.

The rearrangement links TRBV15 to TRBJ2-7; 8 bases align to TRBD2. V lost 0 bases and J lost 2; bases outside the gene matches: 3. The CDR3 spans 15 residues. Germline V gene data show CDR1 as LNHNV and CDR2 as YYDKDF (reference sequence). CDR3 loop: CATSRETSGAYEQYF. The CDR3 nucleotides are TGTGCCACCAGCAGAGAAACTAGCGGAGCCTACGAGCAGTACTTC.

J is TRBJ1-1 and V is TRBV14, with D maybe TRBD1 (6 bases). The CDR3 extends over 16 amino acids. The germline CDR1 and CDR2 sequences are SGHDN and FVKESK. V lost 0 bases to trimming and J lost 0 bases, with 11 bases between them. CDR3 sequence: CASSQDFGQMNTEAFF. DNA of the CDR3: TGTGCCAGCAGCCAAGATTTCGGACAGATGAACACTGAAGCTTTCTTT.

This clone was detected once. The V and J genes are TRBV5-1 and TRBJ2-1, with 8 bases identical to TRBD2. Germline lookup yields CDR1 SGHRS and CDR2 YFSETQ. Losses at the gene ends were 3 bases for V and 3 bases for J; bases not matched to a gene: 11. The CDR3 runs to 17 residues. The CDR3 reads CASSSTSRGENYNEQFF. DNA for the CDR3: TGCGCCAGCAGCTCTACTTCGCGGGGGGAAAACTACAATGAGCAGTTCTTC.

This clone was found once. The chain combines TRBV7-9 with TRBJ1-6, with D possibly being TRBD1 (6 bases). Germline lookup yields CDR1 SEHNR and CDR2 FQNEAQ (reference sequence). V lost 2 bases to trimming and J lost 6 bases, with 14 bases between them. This CDR3 region has 16 residues. This CDR3 reads CASSLPGQDSNSPLHF. The CDR3 DNA follows: TGTGCCAGCAGCTTACCGGGACAAGACTCTAATTCACCCCTCCACTTT.

The V gene is TRBV27, the J gene TRBJ1-2, with TRBD1 as a possible D gene (6 bases). Trimming left V 2 bases short and J 2 bases short, with 15 bases between. Germline CDR1 reads MNHEY; CDR2 reads SMNVEV (reference sequence). The CDR3 spans 16 residues. The CDR3 nucleotides are TGTGCCAGCAGTTTAATGGCCAGGGGCTTGAACTATGGCTACACCTTC. This encodes CASSLMARGLNYGYTF.

The rearrangement joins TRBV27 to TRBJ2-4; D is perhaps TRBD1 (5 bases). Germline V gene sequence: CDR1 MNHEY, CDR2 SMNVEV (reference sequence). V lost 6 bases, J lost 1 base, and 13 bases lay in between. The CDR3 contains 15 residues. Here the CDR3 reads CASSIDSWAKNIQYF. The CDR3 bases are TGTGCCAGCAGCATCGACAGCTGGGCCAAAAACATTCAGTACTTC.

This clone was recorded only once. The rearrangement uses TRBV5-6 and TRBJ2-2, with 12 bases that match TRBD1. Trimming at V came to 4 bases and at J to 3 bases, leaving 7 bases not matched to a gene. This CDR3 has 17 residues. Germline V gene sequence: CDR1 SGHDT, CDR2 YYEEEE. In DNA form, the CDR3 reads TGTGCCAGCAGCCCCGGGACAGGGGGCGTCTACACCGGGGAGCTGTTTTTT. This codes for CASSPGTGGVYTGELFF.

CDR3 nucleotide sequence: TGTGCCAGCAGCTTAAGAAGGGGTTATAATGAGCAGTTCTTC. Translated: CASSLRRGYNEQFF. The gene calls are TRBV7-8 and TRBJ2-1; a weak D match, TRBD1 (5 bases). From germline, CDR1 is SGHVS and CDR2 FQNEAQ. Trimming stripped 2 bases from V and 7 bases from J, with 12 bases between. The CDR3 consists of 14 residues.

This rearrangement joins TRBV29-1 to TRBJ2-2; TRBD1 agrees at 7 bases. J lost 1 base, V lost 5 bases, and 1 base had no gene match. The CDR3 loop spans 13 amino acids. Germline CDR1 reads SQVTM; CDR2 reads ANQGSEA. The CDR3 DNA reads TGCAGCGTTCGACAGGGGAACACCGGGGAGCTGTTTTTT. Translating it yields CSVRQGNTGELFF.

CDR3 sequence: CASSSLAGGYEQYF. The CDR3 coding sequence is TGTGCCAGCAGCTCCTTAGCGGGGGGCTACGAGCAGTACTTC. The rearrangement uses TRBV5-8 and TRBJ2-7; 10 bases are a match to TRBD2. This CDR3 comprises 14 residues. With V trimmed by 3 bases and J by 3 bases, 3 bases remained unmatched. Germline CDR1 is SGHTS and CDR2 is YDEGEE.

The V gene is TRBV18, the J gene TRBJ1-1; 7 bases match TRBD1. Germline assignment: CDR1 KGHSH and CDR2 LQKENI. The CDR3 length is 13 residues. The V and J ends lost 0 bases and 8 bases, in that order; junction bases with no gene match: 3. CDR3 region: CASSPPVTGEAFF. CDR3 DNA sequence: TGTGCCAGCTCACCACCAGTGACAGGGGAAGCTTTCTTT.

This clone was recorded only once. The chain recombines TRBV6-1 with TRBJ2-5; D possibly corresponds to TRBD2 (6 bases). CDR1 and CDR2 (germline): MNHNS, SASEGT. The CDR3 is 17 amino acids. Trimming took off 4 bases at V and 5 bases at J, with 23 bases between the two ends. CDR3 loop: CASSVSPRRGIWETQYF. The CDR3 DNA reads TGTGCCAGCAGTGTTTCCCCCCGGAGGGGAATATGGGAGACCCAGTACTTC.

The CDR3 loop reads CASSSRLASRVELFF. The CDR3 bases are TGTGCCAGCAGCTCCCGACTAGCCTCCAGAGTGGAGCTGTTTTTT. The chain has TRBV13 and TRBJ2-2; the match to TRBD2 covers 7 bases. This CDR3 contains 15 residues. J gave up 10 bases and V 4 bases, and 12 bases lay outside the gene matches. Germline assignment: CDR1 PRHDT and CDR2 FYEKMQ (reference sequence).

V and J are TRBV6-1 and TRBJ1-1; D gene ambiguous. Per the germline V gene, CDR1 is MNHNS and CDR2 is SASEGT. The V end lost 6 bases, the J end lost 0 bases, and 8 bases lay between the germline ends. CDR3 length equals 13 residues. CDR3 loop: CASRLGLNTEAFF. CDR3 DNA: TGTGCCAGCAGATTGGGCTTGAACACTGAAGCTTTCTTT.

The V and J genes are TRBV2 and TRBJ1-1; D gene unclear. The CDR3 contains 12 residues. Trimming removed 7 bases from V and 3 bases from J, with 9 bases in between. Germline CDR1 SNHLY, CDR2 FYNNEI. The CDR3 nucleotides read TGTGCCAGCAATGCGGGGTACACTGAAGCTTTCTTT. It is translated as CASNAGYTEAFF.

The chain uses TRBV11-2 and TRBJ2-1, with TRBD2 matching over 7 bases. The trim removed 2 bases at V and 9 bases at J, leaving 4 bases unmatched. This CDR3 spans 13 amino acids. CDR1 is SGHAT and CDR2 is FQNNGV in the germline V gene. The CDR3 coding sequence is TGTGCCAGCAGCTTACTAGCGGAGCCTGAGCAGTTCTTC. It translates to CASSLLAEPEQFF.

This chain connects TRBV5-1 to TRBJ2-1; 9 bases line up with TRBD1. Germline V gene lookup returns CDR1 SGHRS and CDR2 YFSETQ. There are 17 residues in the CDR3. V shed 5 bases, J shed 6 bases, and the junction held 15 bases outside the gene matches. The CDR3 DNA reads as TGCGCCAGCAGACCTCAACTCGGGGCGACAGGGGGCAATGAGCAGTTCTTC. This sequence encodes CASRPQLGATGGNEQFF.

The chain carries TRBV19 and TRBJ1-2; TRBD1 matches at 9 bases. This CDR3 is built from 15 residues. Germline trimming cut 5 bases from V and 6 bases from J; bases unmatched to any gene: 10. Germline values: CDR1 LNHDA, CDR2 SQIVND (reference sequence). The CDR3 is CASSPRLQGANGYTF. DNA for the CDR3: TGTGCCAGTAGTCCCCGATTACAGGGGGCGAATGGCTACACCTTC.

A single count supports this clone. The rearrangement joins TRBV6-4 to TRBJ1-2, with D maybe TRBD1 (6 bases). There are 13 residues in the CDR3. The ends were cut back, 6 bases at V and 0 bases at J, with 8 bases in the middle. In germline, CDR1 is MRHNA, CDR2 SNTAGT. CDR3 DNA sequence: TGTGCCAGCAGCAGGACAGCTAACTATGGCTACACCTTC. Translated, it gives CASSRTANYGYTF.

V and J are TRBV5-4 and TRBJ2-5; TRBD1 aligns across 11 bases. CDR3 length equals 13 residues. From germline, CDR1 is SGHNT and CDR2 YYREEE (reference sequence). V shed 7 bases and J 5 bases; nucleotides not matched to a gene: 4. CDR3 sequence reads: CASWTGGAETQYF. The DNA of the CDR3 is TGTGCCAGCTGGACAGGGGGCGCGGAGACCCAGTACTTC.

This rearrangement joins TRBV30 to TRBJ2-3; TRBD2 is a possible D gene (6 bases). The CDR3 sequence is 15 residues long. Trimming took 8 bases from V and 0 from J, leaving 18 bases between them. Germline V CDR1 and CDR2: GTSNPN, SVGIG (reference sequence). CDR3 DNA sequence: TGTGCCGGAGGCTTGGCTAGCGCGAGCACAGATACGCAGTATTTT. Its protein product is CAGGLASASTDTQYF.